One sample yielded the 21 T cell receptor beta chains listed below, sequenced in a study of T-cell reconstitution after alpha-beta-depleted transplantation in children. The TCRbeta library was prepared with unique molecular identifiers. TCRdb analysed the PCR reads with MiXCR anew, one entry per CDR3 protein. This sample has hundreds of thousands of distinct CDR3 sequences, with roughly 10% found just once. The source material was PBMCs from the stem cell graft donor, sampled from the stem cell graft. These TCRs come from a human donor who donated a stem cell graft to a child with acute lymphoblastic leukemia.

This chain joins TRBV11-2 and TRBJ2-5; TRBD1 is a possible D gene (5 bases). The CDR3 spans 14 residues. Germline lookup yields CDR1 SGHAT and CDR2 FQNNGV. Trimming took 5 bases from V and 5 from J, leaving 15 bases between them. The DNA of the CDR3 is TGTGCCAGCAGCGCCCGCGCAGGGATGGAGACCCAGTACTTC. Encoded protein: CASSARAGMETQYF.

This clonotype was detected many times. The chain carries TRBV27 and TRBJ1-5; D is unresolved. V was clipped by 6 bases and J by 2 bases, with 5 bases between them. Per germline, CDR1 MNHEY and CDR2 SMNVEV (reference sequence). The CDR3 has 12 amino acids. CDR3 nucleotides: TGTGCCAGCAGGTATGGCAATCAGCCCCAGCATTTT. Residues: CASRYGNQPQHF.

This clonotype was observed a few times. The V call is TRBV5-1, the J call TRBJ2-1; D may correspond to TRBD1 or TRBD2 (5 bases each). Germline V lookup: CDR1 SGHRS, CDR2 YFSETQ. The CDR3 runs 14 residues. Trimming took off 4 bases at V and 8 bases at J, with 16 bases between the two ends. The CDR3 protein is CASSDGSQGDEQFF. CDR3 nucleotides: TGCGCCAGCAGCGATGGGAGCCAGGGCGATGAGCAGTTCTTC.

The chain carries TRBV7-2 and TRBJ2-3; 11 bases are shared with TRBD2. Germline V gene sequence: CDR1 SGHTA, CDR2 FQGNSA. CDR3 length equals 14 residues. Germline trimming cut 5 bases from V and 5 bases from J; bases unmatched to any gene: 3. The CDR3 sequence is CASSRGLAGDTQYF. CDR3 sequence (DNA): TGTGCCAGCAGCAGAGGACTAGCGGGAGATACGCAGTATTTT.

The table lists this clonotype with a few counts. CDR3 bases: TGTGCCAGCAGTCCGACAAGAAGTCTAGCGGGTACCGTCACAGATACGCAGTATTTT. Translating it yields CASSPTRSLAGTVTDTQYF. J is TRBJ2-3 and V is TRBV25-1; the match to TRBD2 covers 8 bases. The junction had 18 bases not matched to a gene; V was cut back by 5 bases and J by 2 bases. The CDR3 length is 19 residues. Looked up from germline, CDR1 is MGHDK and CDR2 is SYGVNS.

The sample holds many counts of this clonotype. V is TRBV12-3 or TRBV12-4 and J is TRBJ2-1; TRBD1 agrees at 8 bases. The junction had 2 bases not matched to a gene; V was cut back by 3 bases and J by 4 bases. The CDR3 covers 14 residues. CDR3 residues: CASSFGTGYNEQFF. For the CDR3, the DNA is TGTGCCAGCAGTTTCGGGACAGGATACAATGAGCAGTTCTTC.

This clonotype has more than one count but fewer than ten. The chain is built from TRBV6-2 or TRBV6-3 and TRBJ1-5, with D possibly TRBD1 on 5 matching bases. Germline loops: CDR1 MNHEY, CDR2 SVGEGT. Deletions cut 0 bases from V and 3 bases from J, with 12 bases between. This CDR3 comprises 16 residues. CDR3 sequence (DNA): TGTGCCAGCAGTTACTCGTACAGCAGGGCCAATCAGCCCCAGCATTTT. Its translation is CASSYSYSRANQPQHF.

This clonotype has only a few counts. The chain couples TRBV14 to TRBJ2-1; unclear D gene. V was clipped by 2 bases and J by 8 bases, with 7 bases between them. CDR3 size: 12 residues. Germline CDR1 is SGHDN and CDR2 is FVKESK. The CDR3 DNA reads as TGTGCCAGCAGCCAAATGTCGTATGAGCAGTTCTTC. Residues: CASSQMSYEQFF.

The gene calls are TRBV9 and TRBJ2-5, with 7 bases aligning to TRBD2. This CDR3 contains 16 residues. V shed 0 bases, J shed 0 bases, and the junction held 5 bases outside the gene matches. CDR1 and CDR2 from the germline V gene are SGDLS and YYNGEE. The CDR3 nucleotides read TGTGCCAGCAGCGTAGAGAGCGGGGCCAACCAAGAGACCCAGTACTTC. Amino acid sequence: CASSVESGANQETQYF. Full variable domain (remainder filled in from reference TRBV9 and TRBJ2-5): DSGVTQTPKHLITATGQRVTLRCSPRSGDLSVYWYQQSLDQGLQFLIQYYNGEERAKGNILERFSAQQFPDLHSELNLSSLELGDSALYFCASSVESGANQETQYFGPGTRLLVL.

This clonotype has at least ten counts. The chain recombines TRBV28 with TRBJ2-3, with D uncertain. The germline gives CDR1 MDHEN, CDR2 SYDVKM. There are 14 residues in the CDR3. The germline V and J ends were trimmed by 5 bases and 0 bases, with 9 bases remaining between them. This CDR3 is CASSTPRSTDTQYF. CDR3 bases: TGTGCCAGCAGTACCCCGAGGAGCACAGATACGCAGTATTTT.

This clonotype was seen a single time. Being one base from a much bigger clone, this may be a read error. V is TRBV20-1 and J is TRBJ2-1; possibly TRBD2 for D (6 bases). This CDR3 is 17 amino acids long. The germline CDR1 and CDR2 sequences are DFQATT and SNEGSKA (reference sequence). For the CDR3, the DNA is TGCTGTGCTAGAATCCGAGTAGGGGACTCCCTCTACAATGAGCAGTTCTTC. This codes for CCARIRVGDSLYNEQFF.

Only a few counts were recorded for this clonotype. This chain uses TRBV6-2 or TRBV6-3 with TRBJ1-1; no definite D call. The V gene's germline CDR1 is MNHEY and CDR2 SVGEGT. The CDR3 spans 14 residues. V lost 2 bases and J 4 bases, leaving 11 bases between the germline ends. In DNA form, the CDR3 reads TGTGCCAGCAGTTACGGTAGGTTGGCCACTGAAGCTTTCTTT. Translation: CASSYGRLATEAFF.

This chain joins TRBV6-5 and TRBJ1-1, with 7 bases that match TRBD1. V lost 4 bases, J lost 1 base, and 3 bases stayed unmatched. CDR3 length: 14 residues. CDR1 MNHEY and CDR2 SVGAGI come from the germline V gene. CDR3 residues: CASSSNRGNTEAFF. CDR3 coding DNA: TGTGCCAGCAGTTCGAACAGGGGGAACACTGAAGCTTTCTTT.

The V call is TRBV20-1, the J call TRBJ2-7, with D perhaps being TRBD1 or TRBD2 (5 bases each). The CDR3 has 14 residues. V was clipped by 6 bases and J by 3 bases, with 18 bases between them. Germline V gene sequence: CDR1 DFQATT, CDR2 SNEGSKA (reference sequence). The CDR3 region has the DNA TGCAGTGCCGAAAACCGGGACGGAAGCTACGAGCAGTACTTC. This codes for CSAENRDGSYEQYF.

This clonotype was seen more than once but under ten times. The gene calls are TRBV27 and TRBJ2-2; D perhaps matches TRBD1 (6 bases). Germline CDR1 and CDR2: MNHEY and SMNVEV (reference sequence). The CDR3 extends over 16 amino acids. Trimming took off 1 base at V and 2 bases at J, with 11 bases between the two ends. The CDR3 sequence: CASSLLRQANTGELFF. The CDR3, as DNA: TGTGCCAGCAGTTTATTACGACAGGCCAACACCGGGGAGCTGTTTTTT.

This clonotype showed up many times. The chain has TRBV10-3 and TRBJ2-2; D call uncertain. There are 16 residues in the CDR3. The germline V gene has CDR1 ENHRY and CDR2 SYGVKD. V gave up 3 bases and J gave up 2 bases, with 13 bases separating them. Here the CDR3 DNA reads TGTGCCATCAGTGATTCGAGACGGAGCAACACCGGGGAGCTGTTTTTT. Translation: CAISDSRRSNTGELFF.

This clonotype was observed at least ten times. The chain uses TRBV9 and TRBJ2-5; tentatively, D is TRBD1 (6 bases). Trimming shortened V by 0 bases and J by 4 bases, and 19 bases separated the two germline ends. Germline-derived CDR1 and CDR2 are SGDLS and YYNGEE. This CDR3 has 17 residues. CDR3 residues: CASSVALNPQGVETQYF. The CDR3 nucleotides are TGTGCCAGCAGCGTAGCACTCAATCCACAGGGTGTAGAGACCCAGTACTTC.

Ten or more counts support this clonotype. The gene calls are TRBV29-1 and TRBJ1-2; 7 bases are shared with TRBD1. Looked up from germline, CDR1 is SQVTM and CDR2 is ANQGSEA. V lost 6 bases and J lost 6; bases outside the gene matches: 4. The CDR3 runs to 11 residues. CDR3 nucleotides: TGCAGCGTCCAGGGGGGGAATGGCTACACCTTC. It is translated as CSVQGGNGYTF.

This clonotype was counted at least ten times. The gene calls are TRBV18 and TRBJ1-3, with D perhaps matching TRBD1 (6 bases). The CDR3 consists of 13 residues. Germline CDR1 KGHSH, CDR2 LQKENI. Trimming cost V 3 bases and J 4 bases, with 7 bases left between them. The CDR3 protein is CASSPGTGNTIYF. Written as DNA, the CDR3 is TGTGCCAGCTCACCTGGGACAGGAAACACCATATATTTT. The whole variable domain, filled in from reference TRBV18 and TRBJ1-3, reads NAGVMQNPRHLVRRRGQEARLRCSPMKGHSHVYWYRQLPEEGLKFMVYLQKENIIDESGMPKERFSAEFPKEGPSILRIQQVVRGDSAAYFCASSPGTGNTIYFGEGSWLTVV.

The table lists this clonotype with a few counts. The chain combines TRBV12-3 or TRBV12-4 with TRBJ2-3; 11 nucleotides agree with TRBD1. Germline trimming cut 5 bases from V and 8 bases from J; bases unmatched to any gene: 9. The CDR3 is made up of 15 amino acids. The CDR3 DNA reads TGTGCCAGCAGTACCAGGGGACAGGGGGATCGTACGCAGTATTTT. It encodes CASSTRGQGDRTQYF.

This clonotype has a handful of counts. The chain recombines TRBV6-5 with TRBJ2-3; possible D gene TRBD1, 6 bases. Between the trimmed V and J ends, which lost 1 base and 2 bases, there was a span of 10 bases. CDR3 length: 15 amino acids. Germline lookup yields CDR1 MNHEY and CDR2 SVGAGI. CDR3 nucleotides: TGTGCCAGCAGTTACTGGGACACCAACACAGATACGCAGTATTTT. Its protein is CASSYWDTNTDTQYF.